This T cell receptor (beta chain) was retrieved from a study of T-cell memory formation after mild COVID-19. Losses at the gene ends were 6 bases for V and 3 bases for J; bases not matched to a gene: 10. Germline CDR1 is SGHTA and CDR2 is FQGNSA. There are 15 residues in the CDR3. TCRdb analysed the 5' RACE reads with MiXCR anew, one entry per CDR3 protein. This table has about 360,000 distinct CDR3 sequences, about 15% appearing once. V usage is TRBV7-2 and J usage is TRBJ1-2; 7 nucleotides match TRBD1. The specimen sequenced was PBMCs or a T cell subset sorted from them (not recorded which). The sequence was collected from a man aged 18 to 29 who had mild COVID-19 (a few samples of this study predate the infection). Cell type and time point are not known. CDR3 residues: CASRPDRDSHYGYTF. The CDR3 DNA reads as TGTGCCAGCAGACCCGACAGGGATAGTCACTATGGCTACACCTTC.